This entry is about one T cell receptor beta chain. It was with 60 Vbeta and 13 Jbeta primers that the PCR ran. Generated by immunoSEQ multiplex PCR, the TCRdb table keeps only in-frame clones and is missing some. The table includes about 130,000 clones, around 77% detected once. This sample was taken from a study of cytomegalovirus exposure and HLA in healthy donors. Germline V lookup: CDR1 SNHLY, CDR2 FYNNEI. The CDR3 extends over 11 amino acids. V was pared by 7 bases and J by 13 bases, with 16 bases between. The chain employs TRBV2 and TRBJ2-5; D may be TRBD2 (6 bases). This clonotype originated in a woman aged 45-65 years in good health and CMV-seronegative. The sample comprised PBMCs. CDR3 nucleotide sequence: TGTGCCAGCACCGTAGTTGGGACTTGGTACTTC. Its translation: CASTVVGTWYF.